The rows below give T cell receptor beta chains drawn from one sample of a study of patients and donors after allogeneic stem cell transplantation. Each CDR3 protein gets one entry after TCRdb re-called the RT-PCR reads with MiXCR. The table lists under 35,000 distinct CDR3 sequences, roughly a third of them singletons. The source material was blood, either unsorted or a sorted T cell fraction (not recorded which). The receptors were gathered from a human donor who was either an allogeneic HSCT recipient or a stem cell or donor lymphocyte infusion donor (not recorded which). It is not recorded whose cells these are; they may come from a transplant donor. Each CDR3 is given with its conserved first and last residue. D genes are given only for firm matches. A clone size is listed for some rows: how often the clone was seen (once, few, many), or a class if it is expanded.

clone_size	v_call	d_call	j_call	cdr3_aa	cdr3_nt
few	TRBV29-1	-	TRBJ2-1	CSAPQGIVKSNEQFF	TGCAGCGCTCCTCAGGGGATCGTTAAGTCCAATGAGCAGTTCTTC
few	TRBV5-1	-	TRBJ1-1	CASTKGGGPSNTEAFF	TGCGCCAGCACAAAGGGCGGGGGTCCTTCGAACACTGAAGCTTTCTTT
-	TRBV9	-	TRBJ2-3	CASSVGTSSTDTQYF	TGTGCCAGCAGCGTAGGGACAAGTAGCACAGATACGCAGTATTTT
-	TRBV19	TRBD2	TRBJ2-3	CASSLRTSGGTDTQYF	TGTGCCAGTAGTTTAAGAACTAGCGGCGGCACAGATACGCAGTATTTT
few	TRBV27	-	TRBJ1-6	CASSLGANNSPLHF	TGTGCCAGCAGCTTGGGGGCGAATAATTCACCCCTCCACTTT
-	TRBV7-2	-	TRBJ1-5	CASSLGGPQPQHF	TGTGCCAGCAGCTTAGGGGGACCTCAGCCCCAGCATTTT
-	TRBV29-1	-	TRBJ2-1	CSAGGNEQFF	TGCAGCGCCGGGGGAAATGAGCAGTTCTTC
-	TRBV2	TRBD1	TRBJ1-3	CASRYGQGLSGNTIYF	TGTGCCAGCAGATACGGACAGGGCTTGAGCGGAAACACCATATATTTT
-	TRBV27	-	TRBJ2-5	CASSLSIGPWTQYF	TGTGCCAGCAGTTTATCGATAGGACCGTGGACCCAGTACTTC
-	TRBV7-2	TRBD2	TRBJ2-1	CASSLGTSGGAEQFF	TGTGCCAGCAGCTTAGGGACTAGCGGGGGGGCTGAGCAGTTCTTC
-	TRBV12-3/TRBV12-4	-	TRBJ2-5	CASSPRVFGTQYF	TGTGCCAGCAGTCCCAGGGTTTTCGGGACCCAGTACTTC
few	TRBV29-1	-	TRBJ2-5	CSATGLQETQYF	TGCAGCGCTACCGGGCTCCAAGAGACCCAGTACTTC
-	TRBV6-2/TRBV6-3	-	TRBJ2-3	CASTEPSTDTQYF	TGTGCCAGCACGGAACCTAGCACAGATACGCAGTATTTT
few	TRBV10-3	TRBD1	TRBJ1-1	CAVRGGHDTEAFF	TGTGCCGTCCGAGGGGGCCACGACACTGAAGCTTTCTTT
-	TRBV7-8	TRBD2	TRBJ2-3	CASSFISLAASTDTQYF	TGTGCCAGCAGCTTCATCTCACTAGCGGCTAGCACAGATACGCAGTATTTT
-	TRBV10-3	-	TRBJ2-1	CAVQTREDNEQFF	TGTGCCGTCCAGACTAGGGAGGACAATGAGCAGTTCTTC
-	TRBV6-1	-	TRBJ1-5	CASSDTGYSNQPQHF	TGTGCCAGCAGTGATACGGGGTATAGCAATCAGCCCCAGCATTTT
-	TRBV10-1	TRBD1	TRBJ1-2	CASSESRGPGYGYTF	TGCGCCAGCAGTGAATCCAGGGGGCCTGGCTATGGCTACACCTTC
-	TRBV10-1	TRBD1	TRBJ1-4	CASSAGTGEKLFF	TGCGCCAGCAGTGCCGGGACAGGGGAAAAACTGTTTTTT
-	TRBV30	TRBD1	TRBJ1-2	CAWSVQGGEDYGYTF	TGTGCCTGGAGTGTACAGGGGGGGGAGGACTATGGCTACACCTTC
few	TRBV5-1	TRBD2	TRBJ2-3	CASSLLAGLTDTQYF	TGCGCCAGCAGCTTACTAGCGGGATTAACAGATACGCAGTATTTT
-	TRBV5-1	-	TRBJ2-3	CASSLPRDSLSTDTQYF	TGCGCCAGCAGCTTGCCCCGGGACTCCTTAAGCACAGATACGCAGTATTTT
many	TRBV12-3/TRBV12-4	TRBD2	TRBJ2-2	CASSRRGEREELFF	TGTGCCAGCAGCCGACGGGGGGAGAGGGAGGAGCTGTTTTTT
many	TRBV12-3/TRBV12-4	-	TRBJ2-3	CASISSRGTSTDTQYF	TGTGCCAGCATCTCCTCCCGTGGGACGAGCACAGATACGCAGTATTTT
few	TRBV5-8	-	TRBJ1-1	CASSSSWRGYTNTEAFF	TGTGCCAGCAGCTCGTCTTGGCGGGGGTATACGAACACTGAAGCTTTCTTT